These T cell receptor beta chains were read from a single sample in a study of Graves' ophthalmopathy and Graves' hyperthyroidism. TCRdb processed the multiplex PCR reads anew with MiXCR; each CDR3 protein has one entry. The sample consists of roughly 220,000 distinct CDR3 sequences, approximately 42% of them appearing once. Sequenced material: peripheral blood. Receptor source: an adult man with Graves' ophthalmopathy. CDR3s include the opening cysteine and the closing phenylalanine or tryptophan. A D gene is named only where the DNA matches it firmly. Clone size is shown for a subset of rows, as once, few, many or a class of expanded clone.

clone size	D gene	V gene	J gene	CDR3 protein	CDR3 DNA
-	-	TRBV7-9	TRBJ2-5	CASSYGAGETQYF	TGTGCCAGCAGCTACGGGGCTGGGGAGACCCAGTACTTC
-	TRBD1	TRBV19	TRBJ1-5	CASRQGADQPQHF	TGTGCCAGTAGGCAGGGGGCGGATCAGCCCCAGCATTTT
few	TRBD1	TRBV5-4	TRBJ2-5	CASSSRRSGGETQYF	TGTGCCAGCAGCAGCCGTCGTTCAGGGGGAGAGACCCAGTACTTC
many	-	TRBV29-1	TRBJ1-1	CSVHWGMNTEAFF	TGCAGCGTTCATTGGGGCATGAACACTGAAGCTTTCTTT
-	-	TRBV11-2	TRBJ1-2	CASTDTVYGYTF	TGTGCCAGCACCGATACGGTGTATGGCTACACCTTC
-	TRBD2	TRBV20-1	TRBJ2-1	CSAPVGSGRAVNEQFF	TGCAGTGCTCCAGTCGGAAGCGGGAGGGCCGTCAATGAGCAGTTCTTC
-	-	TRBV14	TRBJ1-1	CASSRVWGNTEAFF	TGTGCCAGCAGCCGCGTATGGGGGAACACTGAAGCTTTCTTT
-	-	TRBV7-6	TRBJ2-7	CASSHTPNYEQYF	TGTGCCAGCAGCCATACTCCGAACTACGAGCAGTACTTC
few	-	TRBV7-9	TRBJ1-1	CASSPSPGEGDTEAFF	TGTGCCAGCAGCCCGTCCCCGGGAGAGGGGGACACTGAAGCTTTCTTT
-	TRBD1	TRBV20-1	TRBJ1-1	CSASQGAGGTEAFF	TGCAGTGCTTCTCAGGGGGCGGGGGGCACTGAAGCTTTCTTT
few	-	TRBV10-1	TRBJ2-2	CASSESATANTGELFF	TGCGCCAGCAGTGAGTCTGCGACGGCGAACACCGGGGAGCTGTTTTTT
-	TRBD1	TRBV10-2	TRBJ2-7	CASLQGVFYEQYF	TGCGCCAGCTTACAGGGGGTTTTCTACGAGCAGTACTTC
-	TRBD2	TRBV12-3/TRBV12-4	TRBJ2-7	CASSMLAGAPPLSSYEQYF	TGTGCCAGCAGTATGTTAGCGGGAGCCCCACCGTTAAGCTCCTACGAGCAGTACTTC
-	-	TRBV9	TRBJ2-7	CASSRDRETPYEQYF	TGTGCCAGCAGCCGGGACCGGGAAACGCCCTACGAGCAGTACTTC
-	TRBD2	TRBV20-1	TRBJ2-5	CSVETSGTQETQYF	TGCAGTGTTGAGACTAGCGGGACCCAAGAGACCCAGTACTTC
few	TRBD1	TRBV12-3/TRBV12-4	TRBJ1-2	CASSSGMRTGAIANYGYTF	TGTGCCAGCAGTTCCGGAATGCGGACAGGGGCCATTGCTAACTATGGCTACACCTTC
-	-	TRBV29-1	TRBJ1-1	CSVERRGSFF	TGCAGCGTTGAACGGCGGGGGTCTTTCTTT
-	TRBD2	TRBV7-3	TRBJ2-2	CASSQGLAGGPHTGELFF	TGTGCCAGCAGCCAGGGACTAGCGGGAGGGCCGCACACCGGGGAGCTGTTTTTT
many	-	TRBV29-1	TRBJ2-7	CSGAGDGGYEQYF	TGCAGCGGTGCCGGTGACGGCGGCTACGAGCAGTACTTC
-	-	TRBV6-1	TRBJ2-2	CASSPPGQGGTGELFF	TGTGCCAGCTCACCACCAGGCCAAGGGGGGACCGGGGAGCTGTTTTTT
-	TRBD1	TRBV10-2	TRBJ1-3	CASSPWQGAGNTIYF	TGCGCCAGCAGTCCCTGGCAGGGGGCTGGAAACACCATATATTTT
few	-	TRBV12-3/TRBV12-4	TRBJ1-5	CASSPGGRGQHF	TGTGCCAGCAGTCCCGGGGGACGGGGCCAGCATTTT
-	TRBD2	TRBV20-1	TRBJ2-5	CSTTSSGANQETQYF	TGCAGTACCACCTCTAGCGGGGCTAATCAAGAGACCCAGTACTTC
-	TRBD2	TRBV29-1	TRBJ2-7	CSVFGLAGGIIYEQYF	TGCAGCGTCTTCGGACTAGCGGGAGGGATTATTTACGAGCAGTACTTC
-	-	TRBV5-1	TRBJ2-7	CASSSVPFTESSYEQYF	TGCGCCAGCAGCTCGGTTCCCTTTACAGAGAGCTCCTACGAGCAGTACTTC
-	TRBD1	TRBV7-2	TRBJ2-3	CASSPLRNRGPGTQYF	TGTGCCAGCAGCCCACTCCGTAACAGGGGCCCAGGTACGCAGTATTTT
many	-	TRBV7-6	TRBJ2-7	CASSLGTALSDEQYF	TGTGCCAGCAGCTTAGGTACAGCCCTGAGCGACGAGCAGTACTTC
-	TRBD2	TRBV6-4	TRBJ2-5	CASSDSASGIAQETQYF	TGTGCCAGCAGTGACTCCGCTAGCGGCATCGCTCAAGAGACCCAGTACTTC
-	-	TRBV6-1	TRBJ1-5	CAHSTVSNQPQHF	TGTGCCCACTCGACCGTAAGCAATCAGCCCCAGCATTTT
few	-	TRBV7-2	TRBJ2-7	CASSLNRDTYEQYF	TGTGCCAGCAGCTTAAACAGGGATACCTACGAGCAGTACTTC
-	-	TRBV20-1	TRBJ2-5	CSARDNPGARETQYF	TGCAGTGCTAGAGATAATCCGGGGGCGAGGGAGACCCAGTACTTC
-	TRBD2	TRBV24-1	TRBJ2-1	CATSDFAGGSYNEQFF	TGTGCCACCAGTGATTTTGCGGGAGGGTCCTACAATGAGCAGTTCTTC
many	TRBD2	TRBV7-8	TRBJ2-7	CASSDGTSGRAGEQYF	TGTGCCAGCAGCGACGGGACTAGCGGGAGGGCAGGGGAGCAGTACTTC
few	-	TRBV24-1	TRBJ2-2	CATSDLGELFF	TGTGCCACCAGTGATTTGGGGGAGCTGTTTTTT
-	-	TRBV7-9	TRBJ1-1	CASSSSTGRNTEAFF	TGTGCCAGCAGCTCATCGACAGGCCGAAACACTGAAGCTTTCTTT
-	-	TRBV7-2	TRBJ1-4	CASSSYITTNEKLFF	TGTGCCAGCAGCTCCTACATCACAACTAATGAAAAACTGTTTTTT
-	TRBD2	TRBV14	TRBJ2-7	CASSQATSGPTCEQYF	TGTGCCAGCAGCCAGGCCACTAGCGGACCGACCTGCGAGCAGTACTTC
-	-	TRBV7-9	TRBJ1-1	CASSLGRWTEAFF	TGTGCCAGCAGCTTAGGGCGGTGGACTGAAGCTTTCTTT
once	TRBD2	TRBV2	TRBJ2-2	CASSQENGRDTGELFF	TGTGCCAGCAGCCAAGAGAACGGGAGGGACACCGGGGAGCTGTTTTTT
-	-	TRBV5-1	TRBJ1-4	CASSVEGEKLFF	TGCGCCAGCAGCGTGGAGGGTGAAAAACTGTTTTTT
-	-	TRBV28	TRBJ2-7	CASSGAYAPSYEQYF	TGTGCCAGCAGTGGGGCTTACGCCCCTTCCTACGAGCAGTACTTC
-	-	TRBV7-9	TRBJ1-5	CASSPGRTNQPQHF	TGCGCCAGCAGTCCCGGACGGACCAATCAGCCCCAGCATTTT
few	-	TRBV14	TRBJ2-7	CASSQMSSYEQYF	TGTGCCAGCAGCCAAATGAGCTCCTACGAGCAGTACTTC
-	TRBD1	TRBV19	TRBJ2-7	CASSPWTGVAYEQYF	TGTGCCAGTAGTCCCTGGACAGGGGTGGCCTACGAGCAGTACTTC
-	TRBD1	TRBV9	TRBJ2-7	CASSTEEGASSYEQYF	TGTGCCAGCAGCACAGAAGAGGGGGCAAGCTCCTACGAGCAGTACTTC
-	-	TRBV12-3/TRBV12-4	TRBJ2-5	CATRRGTAQETQYF	TGTGCCACCCGTAGGGGGACGGCCCAAGAGACCCAGTACTTC
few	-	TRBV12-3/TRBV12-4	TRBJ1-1	CASSRPGATEAFF	TGTGCCAGCAGTCGACCCGGGGCCACTGAAGCTTTCTTT
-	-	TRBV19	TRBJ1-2	CASSIVYENYGYTF	TGTGCCAGTAGTATCGTCTACGAGAACTATGGCTACACCTTC
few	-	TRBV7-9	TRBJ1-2	CASSLGEYGYTF	TGTGCCAGCAGCCTAGGGGAATATGGCTACACCTTC
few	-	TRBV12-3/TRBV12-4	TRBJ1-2	CASSLGQGIDGYTF	TGTGCCAGCAGCCTGGGGCAGGGGATTGATGGCTACACCTTC
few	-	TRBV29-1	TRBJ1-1	CSAARDTTEAFF	TGCAGCGCAGCCCGGGACACCACTGAAGCTTTCTTT